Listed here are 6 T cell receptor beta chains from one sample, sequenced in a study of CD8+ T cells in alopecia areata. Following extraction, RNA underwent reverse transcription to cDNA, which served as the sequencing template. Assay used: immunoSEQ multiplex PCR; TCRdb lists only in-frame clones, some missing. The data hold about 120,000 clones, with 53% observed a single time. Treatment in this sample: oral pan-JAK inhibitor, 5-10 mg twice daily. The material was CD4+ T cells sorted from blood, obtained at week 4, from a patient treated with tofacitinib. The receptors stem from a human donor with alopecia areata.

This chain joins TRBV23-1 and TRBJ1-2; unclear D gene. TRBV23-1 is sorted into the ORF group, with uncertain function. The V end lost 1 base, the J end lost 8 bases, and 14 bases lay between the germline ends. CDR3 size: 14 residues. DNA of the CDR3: TGCGCCAGCAGTCAATTGATCTGGGCGTCGGGCTACACCTTC. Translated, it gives CASSQLIWASGYTF.

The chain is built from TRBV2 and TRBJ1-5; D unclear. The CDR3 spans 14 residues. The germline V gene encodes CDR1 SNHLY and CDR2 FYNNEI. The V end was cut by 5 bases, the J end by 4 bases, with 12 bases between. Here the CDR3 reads CASSSAPNNQPQHF. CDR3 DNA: TGTGCCAGCAGTTCGGCACCAAATAATCAGCCCCAGCATTTT.

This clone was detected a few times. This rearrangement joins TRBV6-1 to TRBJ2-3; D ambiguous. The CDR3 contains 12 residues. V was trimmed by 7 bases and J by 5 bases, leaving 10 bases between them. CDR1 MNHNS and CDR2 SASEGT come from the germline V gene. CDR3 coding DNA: TGTGCCAGCACCGAGCCCAGAGATACGCAGTATTTT. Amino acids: CASTEPRDTQYF.

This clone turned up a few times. CDR3 residues: CASSDRRNEKLFF. In nucleotides, the CDR3 is TGTGCCAGTAGCGACAGACGTAATGAAAAACTGTTTTTT. The rearrangement links TRBV19 to TRBJ1-4, with a possible D match to TRBD1 (5 bases). Germline values: CDR1 LNHDA, CDR2 SQIVND (reference sequence). CDR3 length: 13 residues. The V end was cut by 6 bases, the J end by 4 bases, with 9 bases between. Full variable domain (remainder filled in from reference TRBV19 and TRBJ1-4): DGGITQSPKYLFRKEGQNVTLSCEQNLNHDAMYWYRQDPGQGLRLIYYSQIVNDFQKGDIAEGYSVSREKKESFPLTVTSAQKNPTAFYLCASSDRRNEKLFFGSGTQLSVL.

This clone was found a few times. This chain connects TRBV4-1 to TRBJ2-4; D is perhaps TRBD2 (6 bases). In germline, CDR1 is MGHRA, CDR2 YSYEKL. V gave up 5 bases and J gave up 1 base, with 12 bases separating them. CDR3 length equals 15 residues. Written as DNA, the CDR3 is TGCGCCAGCAGCTACGGGGGATTGGCCAAAAACATTCAGTACTTC. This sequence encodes CASSYGGLAKNIQYF.

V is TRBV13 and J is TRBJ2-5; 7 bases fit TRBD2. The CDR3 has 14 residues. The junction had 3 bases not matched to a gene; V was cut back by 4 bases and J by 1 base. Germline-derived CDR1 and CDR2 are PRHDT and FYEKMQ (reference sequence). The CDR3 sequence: CASSSLALQETQYF. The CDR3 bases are TGTGCCAGCAGCTCACTAGCGCTCCAAGAGACCCAGTACTTC.